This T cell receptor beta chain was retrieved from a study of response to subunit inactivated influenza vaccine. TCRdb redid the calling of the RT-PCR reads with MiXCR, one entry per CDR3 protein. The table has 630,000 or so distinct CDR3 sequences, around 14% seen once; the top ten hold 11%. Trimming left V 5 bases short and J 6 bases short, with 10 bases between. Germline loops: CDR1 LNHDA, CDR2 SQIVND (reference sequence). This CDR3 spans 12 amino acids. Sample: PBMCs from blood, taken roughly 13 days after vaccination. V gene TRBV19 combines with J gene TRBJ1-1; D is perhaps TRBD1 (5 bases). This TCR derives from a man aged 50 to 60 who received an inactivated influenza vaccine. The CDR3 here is CASSGQIPEAFF. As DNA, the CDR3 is TGTGCCAGTAGTGGACAAATACCTGAAGCTTTCTTT.